This note documents a single T cell receptor beta chain sequence. The data are from a study of blood T cell repertoires in COVID-19. Overall study: Both acute and convalescent COVID-19 samples were obtained from the United States, Italy and Spain.

Clones were read by immunoSEQ multiplex PCR, and TCRdb kept only the in-frame ones, dropping some. The repertoire holds some 200,000 clones, with approximately 80% as singletons. Trimming took 0 bases from V and 4 from J, leaving 16 bases between them. Germline CDR1 reads SGHAT; CDR2 reads FQNNGV. This CDR3 has 17 residues. The TCR originated in a woman aged 70 to 79 with COVID-19, enrolled during active disease. Source material: peripheral blood. This chain joins TRBV11-2 and TRBJ2-4, with D unclear. The CDR3 bases are TGTGCCAGCAGCTTAGACCTCAATAGGAGCCAAAAAAACATTCAGTACTTC. It is translated as CASSLDLNRSQKNIQYF.